The 20 T cell receptor beta chains below all came from one sample that was sequenced in a study of CD4+ T cells in melanoma. Clones were read by immunoSEQ multiplex PCR, and TCRdb kept only the in-frame ones, dropping some. The sample includes roughly 10,000 clones, 60% to 75% seen only once; the top ten take around 9.7%. Sequences were obtained from cells from a culture (not recorded whether cultured in vitro). The receptors stem from a human donor with melanoma.

This clone turned up a few times. This sequence joins TRBV5-1 and TRBJ2-3; 8 bases line up with TRBD1. Germline CDR1 and CDR2: SGHRS and YFSETQ. The length of the CDR3 is 14 residues. Trimming cost V 4 bases and J 1 base; bases outside gene matches: 2. CDR3 region: CASSAGQGTDTQYF. The CDR3 nucleotides are TGCGCCAGCAGCGCGGGACAGGGCACAGATACGCAGTATTTT.

The chain has TRBV5-4 and TRBJ1-1, with TRBD1 identical over 7 bases. Germline CDR1 reads SGHNT; CDR2 reads YYREEE (reference sequence). The CDR3 length is 13 residues. V lost 4 bases, J lost 3 bases, and 3 bases stayed unmatched. The CDR3 DNA reads TGTGCCAGCAGCCCGGACAGGTACACTGAAGCTTTCTTT. Protein sequence: CASSPDRYTEAFF. Full variable domain (rest looked up from reference TRBV5-4 and TRBJ1-1): ETGVTQSPTHLIKTRGQQVTLRCSSQSGHNTVSWYQQALGQGPQFIFQYYREEENGRGNFPPRFSGLQFPNYSSELNVNALELDDSALYLCASSPDRYTEAFFGQGTRLTVV.

This clone appeared once. This sequence joins TRBV5-4 and TRBJ2-5, with D maybe TRBD2 (6 bases). The CDR3 runs to 17 residues. Germline CDR1 is SGHNT and CDR2 is YYREEE (reference sequence). V lost 4 bases, J lost 5 bases, and 24 bases lay in between. CDR3: CASSASGISGRWETQYF. The CDR3 region has the DNA TGTGCCAGCAGCGCATCGGGGATTAGCGGCCGTTGGGAGACCCAGTACTTC. The full variable domain, in which reference TRBV5-4 and TRBJ2-5 provide the parts outside the CDR3, is ETGVTQSPTHLIKTRGQQVTLRCSSQSGHNTVSWYQQALGQGPQFIFQYYREEENGRGNFPPRFSGLQFPNYSSELNVNALELDDSALYLCASSASGISGRWETQYFGPGTRLLVL.

Only a few counts were recorded for this clone. V usage is TRBV5-6 and J usage is TRBJ2-1; 7 bases line up with TRBD2. The CDR3 is 14 residues long. With 2 bases clipped from V and 9 bases from J, the junction kept 8 bases outside the gene matches. Germline V gene lookup returns CDR1 SGHDT and CDR2 YYEEEE. For the CDR3, the DNA is TGTGCCAGCAGCTTCTCCTCGACTAGCACTGAGCAGTTCTTC. This translates into CASSFSSTSTEQFF.

The chain combines TRBV2 with TRBJ1-6; D is unclear. V lost 11 bases and J lost 0, with 8 bases in between. Germline V gene sequence: CDR1 SNHLY, CDR2 FYNNEI. The CDR3 runs to 13 residues. The DNA of the CDR3 is TGTGCCGGTGGAATCTCCTATAATTCACCCCTCCACTTT. Its translation is CAGGISYNSPLHF.

In this sample, this clone turned up a few times. The chain combines TRBV11-3 with TRBJ1-1, with no clear D. The germline V gene has CDR1 SGHNT and CDR2 YENEEA. The CDR3 is made up of 13 amino acids. The V end was cut by 4 bases, the J end by 6 bases, with 12 bases between. The chain's CDR3 is CASSSPRSPEAFF. CDR3 nucleotide sequence: TGTGCCAGCAGCTCCCCCCGGTCGCCTGAAGCTTTCTTT.

The genes are TRBV12-5 and TRBJ2-5, with D maybe TRBD2 (5 bases). V dropped 5 bases and J dropped 7 bases, with 17 bases sitting between them. Germline CDR1 reads LGHNT; CDR2 reads FRNRAP. The CDR3 spans 14 residues. The CDR3 here is CASGPAQRAGTQYF. In nucleotides, the CDR3 is TGTGCTAGTGGTCCGGCCCAGAGGGCCGGGACCCAGTACTTC.

The genes are TRBV7-9 and TRBJ2-7; no firm D call. Germline V gene data show CDR1 as SEHNR and CDR2 as FQNEAQ (reference sequence). V was cut by 4 bases and J by 9 bases, with 10 bases left in between. The CDR3 is 11 amino acids. The CDR3 bases are TGTGCCAGCAGCTCCCCCTCTGGGCAGTACTTC. Amino acid sequence: CASSSPSGQYF.

This chain connects TRBV7-9 to TRBJ1-1; 11 nucleotides match TRBD1. V lost 11 bases and J lost 4; bases outside the gene matches: 12. The CDR3 spans 15 residues. Germline CDR1 and CDR2: SEHNR and FQNEAQ (reference sequence). The CDR3 DNA is TGTGCCCTCAACGCGGTGGGGACAGGGGGCACTGAAGCTTTCTTT. The encoded protein is CALNAVGTGGTEAFF. Full variable domain (remainder filled in from reference TRBV7-9 and TRBJ1-1): DTGVSQNPRHKITKRGQNVTFRCDPISEHNRLYWYRQTLGQGPEFLTYFQNEAQLEKSRLLSDRFSAERPKGSFSTLEIQRTEQGDSAMYLCALNAVGTGGTEAFFGQGTRLTVV.

This rearrangement joins TRBV5-1 to TRBJ2-3, with 12 bases aligning to TRBD2. The V and J ends lost 4 bases and 10 bases, in that order; junction bases with no gene match: 7. The CDR3 totals 14 residues. Germline V gives CDR1 SGHRS, CDR2 YFSETQ. CDR3 amino acids: CASSPGTSGHAQYF. As DNA, the CDR3 is TGCGCCAGCAGCCCGGGGACTAGCGGGCACGCGCAGTATTTT.

CDR3 loop: CASSEGGGRNYEQYF. CDR3 DNA sequence: TGTGCCAGCAGTGAAGGGGGGGGAAGGAACTACGAGCAGTACTTC. The V and J genes are TRBV2 and TRBJ2-7; 7 nucleotides line up with TRBD2. The CDR3 spans 15 residues. CDR1 SNHLY and CDR2 FYNNEI come from the germline V gene. V shed 1 base, J shed 3 bases, and the junction held 6 bases outside the gene matches.

This chain connects TRBV6-1 to TRBJ2-3; 14 nucleotides match TRBD2. CDR3 length: 22 amino acids. Germline values: CDR1 MNHNS, CDR2 SASEGT. Trimming cost V 2 bases and J 2 bases; bases outside gene matches: 18. The CDR3 DNA reads as TGTGCCAGCAGTGAAATGGGGGGCCGCTGGGGGACTAGCGGGGGCCACACAGATACGCAGTATTTT. Its protein product is CASSEMGGRWGTSGGHTDTQYF.

The rearrangement joins TRBV4-2 to TRBJ2-5, with TRBD2 as a possible D gene (5 bases). The CDR3 extends over 14 amino acids. Trimming removed 4 bases from V and 1 base from J, with 10 bases in between. Germline assignment: CDR1 LGHNA and CDR2 YNFKEQ. This chain's CDR3 is CASSPRTFQETQYF. Here the CDR3 DNA reads TGTGCCAGCAGCCCCCGGACTTTCCAAGAGACCCAGTACTTC.

This clone was seen a handful of times. V usage is TRBV5-1 and J usage is TRBJ1-1; D uncertain. Trimming cost V 0 bases and J 1 base, with 10 bases left between them. Germline loops: CDR1 SGHRS, CDR2 YFSETQ. The CDR3 covers 15 residues. The CDR3 DNA reads TGCGCCAGCAGCTTGGGTCCGGGAACGAACACTGAAGCTTTCTTT. This encodes CASSLGPGTNTEAFF.

This rearrangement joins TRBV6-4 to TRBJ2-3, with D possibly being TRBD2 (6 bases). The length of the CDR3 is 13 residues. Germline-derived CDR1 and CDR2 are MRHNA and SNTAGT. V lost 5 bases, J lost 2 bases, and 8 bases lay in between. As DNA, the CDR3 is TGTGCCAGCAGTCGGACTATCACAGATACGCAGTATTTT. It specifies CASSRTITDTQYF.

This chain joins TRBV27 and TRBJ2-5; 7 nucleotides match TRBD2. Germline CDR1 and CDR2: MNHEY and SMNVEV (reference sequence). The CDR3 totals 17 residues. V lost 3 bases and J lost 5; bases outside the gene matches: 15. The CDR3 bases are TGTGCCAGCAGTTTTAGGCGGGGGTCCCGGGGCGGGGAGACCCAGTACTTC. It translates to CASSFRRGSRGGETQYF.

The chain combines TRBV5-6 with TRBJ1-2; D uncertain. The V end was cut by 0 bases, the J end by 3 bases, with 0 bases between. This CDR3 is built from 11 residues. Germline V gene lookup returns CDR1 SGHDT and CDR2 YYEEEE. The CDR3 sequence: CASSLDYGYTF. Written as DNA, the CDR3 is TGTGCCAGCAGCTTGGACTATGGCTACACCTTC.

This clone was observed a handful of times. The chain recombines TRBV5-6 with TRBJ1-2; 11 bases fit TRBD1. Per germline, CDR1 SGHDT and CDR2 YYEEEE. This CDR3 spans 15 amino acids. V dropped 4 bases and J dropped 8; count of bases not matched to a gene: 10. This CDR3 reads CASSPGGQGASGYTF. CDR3 DNA: TGTGCCAGCAGCCCCGGCGGACAGGGGGCTAGCGGCTACACCTTC.

The chain recombines TRBV30 with TRBJ2-2; D is possibly TRBD2 (6 bases). The CDR3 sequence is 14 residues long. V was trimmed by 1 base and J by 5 bases, leaving 11 bases between them. Germline V gives CDR1 GTSNPN, CDR2 SVGIG (reference sequence). The CDR3 DNA follows: TGTGCCTGGAGTGGAGGTGGGGGGACCGGGGAGCTGTTTTTT. Translation: CAWSGGGGTGELFF.

The rearrangement joins TRBV19 to TRBJ1-5; D remains ambiguous. V was pared by 6 bases and J by 5 bases, with 17 bases between. The CDR3 is 15 amino acids. Germline CDR1 and CDR2: LNHDA and SQIVND (reference sequence). The CDR3 DNA reads TGTGCCAGTAGAGCGGCCTGGGGAGGCGATCAGCCCCAGCATTTT. Translation gives CASRAAWGGDQPQHF.